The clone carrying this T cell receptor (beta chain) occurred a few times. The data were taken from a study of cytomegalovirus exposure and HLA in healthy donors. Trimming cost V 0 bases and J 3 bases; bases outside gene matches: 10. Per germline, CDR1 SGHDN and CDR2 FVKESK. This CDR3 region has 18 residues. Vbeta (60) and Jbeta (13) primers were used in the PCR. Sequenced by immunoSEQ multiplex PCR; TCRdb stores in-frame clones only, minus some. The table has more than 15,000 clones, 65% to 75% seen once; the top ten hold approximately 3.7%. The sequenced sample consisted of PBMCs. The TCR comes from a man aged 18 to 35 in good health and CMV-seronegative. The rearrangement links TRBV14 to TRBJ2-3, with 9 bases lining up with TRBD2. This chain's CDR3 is CASSQDVGGRAITDTQYF. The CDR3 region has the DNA TGTGCCAGCAGCCAAGATGTTGGCGGGAGGGCTATAACAGATACGCAGTATTTT.